These 27 T cell receptor beta chains were sequenced from one sample in a study of T cells in women clearing cervical HPV infection. Method: immunoSEQ multiplex PCR; TCRdb's copy keeps in-frame clones and lacks some. This specimen shows tens of thousands of clones; the ten leading clones hold around 5.5%. Specimen: blood buffy coat. These receptors were collected from a woman aged 18-70 years with a cervical HPV16 infection that either progressed to CIN3+ or cleared (not recorded which).

A note on this clone: The read ends 3 residues early relative to the CDR3; the germline J gene fills the gap. This rearrangement joins TRBV28 to TRBJ2-5, with TRBD2 matching over 7 bases. Trimming cost V 4 bases and J 5 bases; bases outside gene matches: 10. CDR3 length equals 15 residues. The germline V gene has CDR1 MDHEN and CDR2 SYDVKM. This CDR3 is CASSSPRGDGETQYF. CDR3 DNA (partial): TGTGCCAGCAGTTCACCTCGGGGGGATGGGGAGACC.

The CDR3: CSARQGGGMKTQYF. The sequenced part of the CDR3 DNA is TGCAGTGCTAGACAGGGTGGGGGGATGAAAACC. The chain couples TRBV20-1 to TRBJ2-5; D is perhaps TRBD2 (6 bases). The read stops 3 residues short of the end of the CDR3; the missing end is completed from the germline J gene. CDR3 size: 14 residues. Per germline, CDR1 DFQATT and CDR2 SNEGSKA (reference sequence).

In the case of this clone: The read falls 3 residues short of the CDR3 end, and the missing part is taken from the germline J gene. V gene TRBV29-1 combines with J gene TRBJ2-7; 10 nucleotides line up with TRBD2. Germline values: CDR1 SQVTM, CDR2 ANQGSEA. The V segment lost 2 bases and the J segment 4 bases; nucleotides outside the gene matches: 5. The CDR3 is made up of 14 amino acids. The DNA read from the CDR3 is TGCAGCGTTGAACTAGCGGGAGTTATTTACGAG. It codes for CSVELAGVIYE. The entire CDR3 is CSVELAGVIYEQYF.

Comment on this clone: The read ends 3 residues early relative to the CDR3; the germline J gene fills the gap. The chain employs TRBV20-1 and TRBJ2-3; D gene ambiguous. The CDR3 is made up of 13 amino acids. CDR1 and CDR2 from the germline V gene are DFQATT and SNEGSKA (reference sequence). Trimming cost V 3 bases and J 0 bases, with 7 bases left between them. The CDR3 here is CSASGYSTDTQYF. Incomplete CDR3 DNA: TGCAGTGCTAGCGGGTATAGCACAGATACG.

As concerns this clone: Sequencing ends 3 residues short of the CDR3 end; the germline J gene provides the rest. The J gene is TRBJ2-5, the V gene TRBV5-6; tentative D call: TRBD1 (5 bases). Germline CDR1 reads SGHDT; CDR2 reads YYEEEE. The V end was cut by 0 bases, the J end by 4 bases, with 10 bases between. The CDR3 consists of 14 residues. The CDR3: CASSLVGQGETQYF. The CDR3 bases that were read are TGTGCCAGCAGCTTGGTAGGCCAGGGAGAGACC.

Notes on this clone: The sequenced fragment ends 3 residues before the CDR3 boundary, so the rest is inferred from the germline J gene. The chain is built from TRBV20-1 and TRBJ1-2, with D possibly matching TRBD1 (6 bases). This CDR3 is built from 11 residues. V was pared by 3 bases and J by 6 bases, with 8 bases between. The germline V gene encodes CDR1 DFQATT and CDR2 SNEGSKA (reference sequence). The CDR3 is CSARQGNGYTF. Incomplete CDR3 DNA: TGCAGTGCTAGGCAGGGGAATGGC.

Details on this clone: The CDR3 end is not reached by the read, which stops 3 residues before it; the germline J gene fills it in. V is TRBV2 and J is TRBJ1-2; 8 nucleotides agree with TRBD1. V lost 5 bases, J lost 4 bases, and 6 bases stayed unmatched. The CDR3 consists of 14 residues. Per the germline V gene, CDR1 is SNHLY and CDR2 is FYNNEI. The CDR3 bases that were read are TGTGCCAGCAGTATAGGACAGGGAGGCTATGGC. Translation gives CASSIGQGGYG. The full CDR3 protein is CASSIGQGGYGYTF. Full variable domain (remainder filled in from reference TRBV2 and TRBJ1-2): EPEVTQTPSHQVTQMGQEVILRCVPISNHLYFYWYRQILGQKVEFLVSFYNNEISEKSEIFDDQFSVERPDGSNFTLKIRSTKLEDSAMYFCASSIGQGGYGYTFGSGTRLTVV.

Concerning this clone: Coverage ceases 3 residues before the CDR3 finishes, and the germline J gene fills in the end. This chain connects TRBV5-1 to TRBJ2-6; TRBD1 matches 8 bases. The germline V gene encodes CDR1 SGHRS and CDR2 YFSETQ. The V gene end was trimmed by 3 bases and the J gene end by 2 bases; junction bases not matched to a gene: 1. This CDR3 is 15 amino acids long. The CDR3: CASSSRGPGANVLTF. CDR3 bases read: TGCGCCAGCAGCTCCAGGGGGCCTGGGGCCAACGTC.

Of note for this clone: The read is 3 residues too short to cover the CDR3 end, so that end is filled in from the germline J gene. The chain uses TRBV19 and TRBJ2-7, with 7 bases lining up with TRBD1. The CDR3 contains 15 residues. V lost 4 bases and J lost 2; bases outside the gene matches: 8. Germline V CDR1 and CDR2: LNHDA, SQIVND (reference sequence). The CDR3: CASSTMTGFPYEQYF. CDR3 DNA (partial): TGTGCCAGTAGTACTATGACAGGGTTTCCCTACGAG.

Worth noting for this clone: The read gets to within 3 residues of the CDR3 end, and the germline J gene fills in the rest. The chain is built from TRBV27 and TRBJ2-7, with D possibly being TRBD1 (6 bases). V dropped 9 bases and J dropped 5 bases, with 20 bases sitting between them. CDR3 length: 14 amino acids. CDR1 and CDR2 from the germline V gene are MNHEY and SMNVEV (reference sequence). The CDR3 bases that were read are TGTGCCAGTGGTCAGTGGGACACCCAGAACGAG. It translates to CASGQWDTQNE. The entire CDR3 protein is CASGQWDTQNEQYF.

Note on this clone: The CDR3 is cut off 3 residues early in the read; its end comes from the germline J gene. The rearrangement links TRBV5-1 to TRBJ2-7; 8 nucleotides agree with TRBD2. CDR1 is SGHRS, CDR2 YFSETQ, per germline. V dropped 8 bases and J dropped 0; count of bases not matched to a gene: 7. The CDR3 sequence is 14 residues long. The sequenced CDR3 bases are TGCGCCAGGAGCCTTAGCGGGAACTCCTACGAG. Translation: CARSLSGNSYE. The whole CDR3 reads CARSLSGNSYEQYF.

Notes on this clone: The CDR3 end falls 3 residues outside the read, so it is completed with the germline J gene. The rearrangement uses TRBV6-1 and TRBJ1-2, with a weak D call TRBD1 (6 bases). The V gene's germline CDR1 is MNHNS and CDR2 SASEGT. V was cut by 0 bases and J by 5 bases, with 19 bases left in between. This CDR3 spans 17 amino acids. CDR3 DNA (partial): TGTGCCAGCAGTGAAGCGCTTAAGACAGGCCCTATATATGGC. Translated, it gives CASSEALKTGPIYG. The full-length CDR3 reads as CASSEALKTGPIYGYTF.

Details on this clone: The CDR3 extends 3 residues past the end of the read, so its final part is completed from the germline J gene. The chain has TRBV7-9 and TRBJ1-4; TRBD1 matches 9 bases. Germline lookup yields CDR1 SEHNR and CDR2 FQNEAQ (reference sequence). J lost 6 bases, V lost 8 bases, and 4 bases had no gene match. The CDR3 is made up of 13 amino acids. Incomplete CDR3 DNA: TGTGCCAGCTCGGGACAGGGACATGAAAAA. It yields the protein CASSGQGHEK. The CDR3 reads in full as CASSGQGHEKLFF.

Concerning this clone itself: The read ends 3 residues early relative to the CDR3; the germline J gene fills the gap. The chain joins TRBV2 to TRBJ1-2; D gene ambiguous. Germline CDR1 SNHLY, CDR2 FYNNEI. The CDR3 extends over 11 amino acids. The sequenced part of the CDR3 DNA is TGTGCCAGCAGTGAACAAACAAGC. Its translation is CASSEQTS. The entire CDR3 protein is CASSEQTSYTF.

Turning to this clone: The read halts 3 residues ahead of the CDR3 end, with the missing end drawn from the germline J gene. The chain links TRBV19 to TRBJ2-2, with 7 bases matching TRBD1. The CDR3 sequence is 16 residues long. Germline CDR1 LNHDA, CDR2 SQIVND (reference sequence). Unmatched junction bases numbered 7, after V lost 3 bases and J lost 3 bases. CDR3 sequence: CASSIRQGGYTGELFF. The covered CDR3 bases are TGTGCCAGTAGTATTCGACAAGGGGGCTACACCGGGGAG.

This clone is labeled medium-sized based on frequency. The read finishes 3 residues shy of the CDR3 end, and the germline J gene is used to complete it. The chain links TRBV2 to TRBJ2-1; 10 bases match TRBD2. The germline V gene has CDR1 SNHLY and CDR2 FYNNEI. With V trimmed by 2 bases and J by 2 bases, 3 bases remained unmatched. The CDR3 sequence is 16 residues long. The CDR3 DNA, read in part, is TGTGCCAGCAGTGAAATAGCGGGAGGTACCTACAATGAG. The encoded protein is CASSEIAGGTYNE. The entire CDR3 is CASSEIAGGTYNEQFF. The full variable domain, in which reference TRBV2 and TRBJ2-1 provide the parts outside the CDR3, is EPEVTQTPSHQVTQMGQEVILRCVPISNHLYFYWYRQILGQKVEFLVSFYNNEISEKSEIFDDQFSVERPDGSNFTLKIRSTKLEDSAMYFCASSEIAGGTYNEQFFGPGTRLTVL.

The CDR3 bases that were read are TGCGCCAGCAGCTCCGTCCCGTCTTACAATGAG. It codes for CASSSVPSYNE. In full, the CDR3 is CASSSVPSYNEQFF. The chain carries TRBV5-1 and TRBJ2-1; D ambiguous. The CDR3 extends 3 residues past the end of the read, so its final part is completed from the germline J gene. There are 14 residues in the CDR3. CDR1 is SGHRS, CDR2 YFSETQ, per germline. The V end was cut by 3 bases, the J end by 4 bases, with 11 bases between.

With regard to this clone: The read is 3 residues too short to cover the CDR3 end, so that end is filled in from the germline J gene. This chain uses TRBV20-1 with TRBJ1-5, with 7 bases that match TRBD1. The CDR3 sequence is 17 residues long. The V and J ends lost 6 bases and 4 bases, in that order; junction bases with no gene match: 18. Looked up from germline, CDR1 is DFQATT and CDR2 is SNEGSKA (reference sequence). Partial CDR3 DNA: TGCAGTGCGACGAACCTACAGGGGAGAACGGGGAATCAGCCC. Its protein product is CSATNLQGRTGNQP. The whole CDR3 reads CSATNLQGRTGNQPQHF.

CDR3 protein: CASSIRTGPDIQYF. The CDR3 DNA, read in part, is TGTGCCAGTAGTATTCGGACAGGGCCGGACATT. The chain has TRBV19 and TRBJ2-4; TRBD1 agrees at 8 bases. Read data end 3 residues before the CDR3 end; the end is taken from the germline J gene. Germline CDR1 LNHDA, CDR2 SQIVND (reference sequence). The J segment lost 8 bases and the V segment lost 3 bases, leaving 6 bases of the junction unmatched. The CDR3 consists of 14 residues.

Note on this clone: The read ends 3 residues early relative to the CDR3; the germline J gene fills the gap. V usage is TRBV7-3 and J usage is TRBJ2-2, with 8 positions matching TRBD1. Per germline, CDR1 SGHTA and CDR2 FQGTGA. This CDR3 is built from 16 residues. V gave up 0 bases and J gave up 3 bases; unmatched junction bases: 3. Here the CDR3 reads CASSLTTGVDTGELFF. CDR3 DNA (partial): TGTGCCAGCAGCTTAACGACAGGGGTCGACACCGGGGAG.

This CDR3 reads CASTTGTSGRSTYDYTF. The sequenced part of the CDR3 DNA is TGTGCCAGCACAACCGGGACTAGCGGGAGGAGCACCTACGAC. The gene calls are TRBV2 and TRBJ1-2; tentative D call: TRBD1 (5 bases). The sequence runs out 3 residues before the end of the CDR3; the remainder is reconstructed from the germline J gene. Germline V gene lookup returns CDR1 SNHLY and CDR2 FYNNEI. CDR3 length: 17 amino acids.

Note on this clone: The observed sequence ends 3 residues before the CDR3 terminus, with the missing tail filled in from the germline J gene. The chain uses TRBV2 and TRBJ2-7; TRBD1 might be the D (5 bases). The CDR3 has 15 residues. The V gene lost 6 bases and the J gene lost 5 bases, with 20 bases spanning the gap. The germline CDR1 and CDR2 sequences are SNHLY and FYNNEI. The CDR3: CASSASPQGTDEQYF. Incomplete CDR3 DNA: TGTGCCAGCAGCGCCTCGCCTCAGGGAACGGACGAG. The complete variable domain, with remaining parts taken from reference TRBV2 and TRBJ2-7, reads EPEVTQTPSHQVTQMGQEVILRCVPISNHLYFYWYRQILGQKVEFLVSFYNNEISEKSEIFDDQFSVERPDGSNFTLKIRSTKLEDSAMYFCASSASPQGTDEQYFGPGTRLTVT.

As to this clone: The read comes to an end 3 residues before the CDR3 does, leaving the germline J gene to fill in the end. The chain joins TRBV28 to TRBJ1-5; D uncertain. Germline loops: CDR1 MDHEN, CDR2 SYDVKM. The CDR3 sequence is 13 residues long. The V and J ends lost 10 bases and 0 bases respectively, with 10 bases between them. Here the CDR3 reads CANQESSNQPQHF. CDR3 bases read: TGTGCCAACCAGGAGAGTAGCAATCAGCCC.

On this clone itself: The CDR3 is cut off 3 residues early in the read; its end comes from the germline J gene. V usage is TRBV19 and J usage is TRBJ1-5; no firm D call. The germline V and J ends were trimmed by 3 bases and 3 bases, with 12 bases remaining between them. In germline, CDR1 is LNHDA, CDR2 SQIVND (reference sequence). This CDR3 spans 15 amino acids. The sequenced CDR3 bases are TGTGCCAGTAGTATTTTTGGCCCGCCCAATCAGCCC. Its translation: CASSIFGPPNQP. The full-length CDR3 reads as CASSIFGPPNQPQHF.

Points on this clone: The observed sequence ends 3 residues before the CDR3 terminus, with the missing tail filled in from the germline J gene. The rearrangement links TRBV20-1 to TRBJ2-3, with a possible D match to TRBD1 (6 bases). The germline V and J ends were trimmed by 0 bases and 0 bases, with 16 bases remaining between them. The CDR3 is made up of 17 amino acids. The V gene's germline CDR1 is DFQATT and CDR2 SNEGSKA (reference sequence). Incomplete CDR3 DNA: TGCAGTGCTAGAGATCGACAGGCTCTACTCAGCACAGATACG. Its translation is CSARDRQALLSTDT. The whole CDR3 region reads CSARDRQALLSTDTQYF.

For this clone: The CDR3 end lies 3 residues beyond the end of the read and is filled in from the germline J gene. V usage is TRBV5-1 and J usage is TRBJ1-4; D gene ambiguous. The V end was cut by 5 bases, the J end by 6 bases, with 8 bases between. The CDR3 contains 12 residues. CDR1 and CDR2 (germline): SGHRS, YFSETQ. CDR3 DNA, as far as it was read: TGCGCCAGCAGGAAGGGTGATGAAAAA. This translates into CASRKGDEK. The full CDR3 reads CASRKGDEKLFF.

On this clone itself: The read terminates 3 residues before the CDR3 end, so the remaining end is supplied by the germline J gene. V and J are TRBV20-1 and TRBJ1-5, with D perhaps matching TRBD1 (5 bases). V was trimmed by 0 bases and J by 5 bases, leaving 11 bases between them. Germline CDR1 is DFQATT and CDR2 is SNEGSKA (reference sequence). The CDR3 is 14 residues long. The chain's CDR3 is CSARDPRGDQPQHF. CDR3 DNA (partial): TGCAGTGCTAGAGATCCCCGGGGGGATCAGCCC.